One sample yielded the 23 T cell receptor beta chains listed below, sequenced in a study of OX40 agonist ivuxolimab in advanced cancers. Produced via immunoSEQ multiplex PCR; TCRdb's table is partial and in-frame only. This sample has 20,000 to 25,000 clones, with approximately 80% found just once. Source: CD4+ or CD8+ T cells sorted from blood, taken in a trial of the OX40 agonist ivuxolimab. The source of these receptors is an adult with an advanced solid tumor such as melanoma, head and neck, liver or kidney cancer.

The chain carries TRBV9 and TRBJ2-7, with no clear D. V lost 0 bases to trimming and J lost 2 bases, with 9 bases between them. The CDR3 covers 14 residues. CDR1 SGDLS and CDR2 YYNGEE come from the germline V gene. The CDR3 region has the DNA TGTGCCAGCAGCGTAGCTACCGGTGCCTACGAGCAGTACTTC. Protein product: CASSVATGAYEQYF. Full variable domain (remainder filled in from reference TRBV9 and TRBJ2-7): DSGVTQTPKHLITATGQRVTLRCSPRSGDLSVYWYQQSLDQGLQFLIQYYNGEERAKGNILERFSAQQFPDLHSELNLSSLELGDSALYFCASSVATGAYEQYFGPGTRLTVT.

The chain's CDR3 is CASSLGGDQRNQPQHF. CDR3 DNA: TGTGCCAGCAGCTTAGGAGGGGATCAGCGCAATCAGCCCCAGCATTTT. The rearrangement links TRBV7-8 to TRBJ1-5, with D possibly TRBD1 on 5 matching bases. Germline V gene sequence: CDR1 SGHVS, CDR2 FQNEAQ. Trimming took 1 base from V and 2 from J, leaving 12 bases between them. This CDR3 has 16 residues.

This chain's CDR3 is CASSLLLAGAYNEQFF. The CDR3 nucleotides are TGTGCCAGCAGCTTATTACTAGCGGGAGCCTACAATGAGCAGTTCTTC. The rearrangement uses TRBV7-2 and TRBJ2-1; 11 positions agree with TRBD2. CDR3 length: 16 amino acids. Germline CDR1 is SGHTA and CDR2 is FQGNSA. V shed 2 bases and J 2 bases; nucleotides not matched to a gene: 2.

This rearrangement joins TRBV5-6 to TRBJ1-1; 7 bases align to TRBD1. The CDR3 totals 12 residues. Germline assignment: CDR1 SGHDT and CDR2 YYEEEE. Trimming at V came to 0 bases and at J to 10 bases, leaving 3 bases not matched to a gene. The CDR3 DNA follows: TGTGCCAGCAGCTTGGGGGGGGACAGAGCTTTCTTT. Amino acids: CASSLGGDRAFF.

The CDR3, as DNA: TGCGCCAGCAGCCAAGATAACGATACGCAGTATTTT. Translation: CASSQDNDTQYF. The chain couples TRBV4-3 to TRBJ2-3; D is ambiguous. The CDR3 length is 12 residues. V shed 0 bases and J shed 6 bases, with 4 bases lying between them. The germline CDR1 and CDR2 sequences are LGHNA and YSLEER.

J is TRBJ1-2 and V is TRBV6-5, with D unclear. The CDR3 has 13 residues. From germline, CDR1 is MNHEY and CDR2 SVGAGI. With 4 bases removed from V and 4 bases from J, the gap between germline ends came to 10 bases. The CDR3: CASSLPGAYGYTF. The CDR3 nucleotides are TGTGCCAGCAGTTTACCCGGCGCCTATGGCTACACCTTC.

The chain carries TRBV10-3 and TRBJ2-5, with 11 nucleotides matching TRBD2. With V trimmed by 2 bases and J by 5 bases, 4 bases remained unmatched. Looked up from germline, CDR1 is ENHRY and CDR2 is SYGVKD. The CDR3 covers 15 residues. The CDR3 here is CAISEPTSGEETQYF. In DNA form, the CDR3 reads TGTGCCATCAGTGAGCCGACTAGCGGGGAGGAGACCCAGTACTTC.

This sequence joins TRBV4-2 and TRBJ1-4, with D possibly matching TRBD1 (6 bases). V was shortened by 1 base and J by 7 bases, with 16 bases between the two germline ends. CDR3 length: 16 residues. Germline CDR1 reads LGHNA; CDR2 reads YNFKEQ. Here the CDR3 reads CASSQALTGTREKLFF. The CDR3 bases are TGTGCCAGCAGCCAAGCTCTAACAGGGACTCGTGAAAAACTGTTTTTT.

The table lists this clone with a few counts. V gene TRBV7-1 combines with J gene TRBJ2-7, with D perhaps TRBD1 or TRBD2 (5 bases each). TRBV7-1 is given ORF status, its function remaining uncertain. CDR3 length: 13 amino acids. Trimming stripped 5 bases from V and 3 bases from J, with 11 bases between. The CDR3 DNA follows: TGTGCCAGCAGCCCGGGACCAAACTACGAGCAGTACTTC. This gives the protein CASSPGPNYEQYF.

The chain's CDR3 is CASSEEAGFNYGYTF. Written as DNA, the CDR3 is TGTGCCAGCAGTGAAGAGGCAGGATTTAACTATGGCTACACCTTC. This chain links TRBV6-1 with TRBJ1-2; unclear D gene. This CDR3 is 15 amino acids long. Germline V gene lookup returns CDR1 MNHNS and CDR2 SASEGT. Trimming pared 1 base from V and 1 base from J, leaving 10 bases between.

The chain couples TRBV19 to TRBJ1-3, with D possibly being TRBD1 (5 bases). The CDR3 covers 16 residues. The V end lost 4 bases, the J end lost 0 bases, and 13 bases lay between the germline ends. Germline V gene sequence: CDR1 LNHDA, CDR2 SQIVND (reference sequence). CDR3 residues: CASSTGTGNSGNTIYF. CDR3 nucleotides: TGTGCCAGTAGTACTGGGACGGGGAACTCTGGAAACACCATATATTTT.

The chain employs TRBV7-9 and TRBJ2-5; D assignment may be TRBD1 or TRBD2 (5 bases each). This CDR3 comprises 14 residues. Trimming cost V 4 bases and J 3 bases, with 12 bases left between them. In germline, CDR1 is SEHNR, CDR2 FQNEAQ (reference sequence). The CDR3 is CASSSEGFKETQYF. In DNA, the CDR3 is TGTGCCAGCAGCTCCGAGGGGTTCAAAGAGACCCAGTACTTC.

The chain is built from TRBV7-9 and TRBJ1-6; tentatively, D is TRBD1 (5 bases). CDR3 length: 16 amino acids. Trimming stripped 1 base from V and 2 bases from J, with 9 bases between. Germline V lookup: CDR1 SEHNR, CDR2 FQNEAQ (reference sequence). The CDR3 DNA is TGTGCCAGCAGCTTAGAGGGGACCACCTATAATTCACCCCTCCACTTT. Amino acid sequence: CASSLEGTTYNSPLHF.

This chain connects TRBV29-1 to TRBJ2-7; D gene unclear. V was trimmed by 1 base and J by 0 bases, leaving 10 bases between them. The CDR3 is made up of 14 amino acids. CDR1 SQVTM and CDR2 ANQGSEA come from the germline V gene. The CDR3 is CSVEVGLLSYEQYF. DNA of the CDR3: TGCAGCGTTGAAGTAGGCCTCCTCTCCTACGAGCAGTACTTC.

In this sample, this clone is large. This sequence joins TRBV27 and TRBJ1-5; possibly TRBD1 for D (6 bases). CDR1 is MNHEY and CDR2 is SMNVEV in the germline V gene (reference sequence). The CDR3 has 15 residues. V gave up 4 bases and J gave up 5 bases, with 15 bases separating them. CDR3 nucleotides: TGTGCCAGCAGTTCCGGGGCCAGGGGCGATCAGCCCCAGCATTTT. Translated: CASSSGARGDQPQHF.

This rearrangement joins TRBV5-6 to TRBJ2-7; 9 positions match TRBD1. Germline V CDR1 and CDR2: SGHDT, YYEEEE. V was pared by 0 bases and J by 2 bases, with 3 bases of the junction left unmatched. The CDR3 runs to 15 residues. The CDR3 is CASSLGGTGTYEQYF. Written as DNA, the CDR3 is TGTGCCAGCAGCTTGGGGGGGACAGGGACCTACGAGCAGTACTTC. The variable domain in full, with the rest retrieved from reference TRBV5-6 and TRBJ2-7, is DAGVTQSPTHLIKTRGQQVTLRCSPKSGHDTVSWYQQALGQGPQFIFQYYEEEERQRGNFPDRFSGHQFPNYSSELNVNALLLGDSALYLCASSLGGTGTYEQYFGPGTRLTVT.

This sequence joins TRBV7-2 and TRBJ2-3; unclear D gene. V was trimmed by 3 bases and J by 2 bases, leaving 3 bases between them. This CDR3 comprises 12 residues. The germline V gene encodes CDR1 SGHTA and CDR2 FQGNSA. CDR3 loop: CASSFFTDTQYF. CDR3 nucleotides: TGTGCCAGCAGCTTTTTCACAGATACGCAGTATTTT.

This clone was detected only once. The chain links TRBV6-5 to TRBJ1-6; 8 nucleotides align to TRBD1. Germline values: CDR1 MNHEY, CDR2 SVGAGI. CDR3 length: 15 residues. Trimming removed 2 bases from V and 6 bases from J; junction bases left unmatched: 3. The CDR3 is CASSYETGVNSPLHF. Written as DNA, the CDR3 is TGTGCCAGCAGTTACGAGACAGGGGTTAATTCACCCCTCCACTTT.

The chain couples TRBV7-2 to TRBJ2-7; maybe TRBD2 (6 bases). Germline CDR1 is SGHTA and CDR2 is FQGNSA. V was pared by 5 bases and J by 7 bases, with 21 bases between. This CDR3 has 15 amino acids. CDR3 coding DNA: TGTGCCAGCAGCACCGGGGCGGGACCTCGTCGGGAGCAGTACTTC. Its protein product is CASSTGAGPRREQYF.

The CDR3 reads CASSEASPGGEQYF. Here the CDR3 DNA reads TGTGCCAGCAGTGAAGCGTCCCCAGGGGGCGAGCAGTACTTC. V and J are TRBV2 and TRBJ2-7, with 7 bases that match TRBD1. This CDR3 is 14 amino acids long. Germline values: CDR1 SNHLY, CDR2 FYNNEI. Germline trimming cut 0 bases from V and 6 bases from J; bases unmatched to any gene: 5. Drawing the rest from reference TRBV2 and TRBJ2-7, the complete variable domain is EPEVTQTPSHQVTQMGQEVILRCVPISNHLYFYWYRQILGQKVEFLVSFYNNEISEKSEIFDDQFSVERPDGSNFTLKIRSTKLEDSAMYFCASSEASPGGEQYFGPGTRLTVT.

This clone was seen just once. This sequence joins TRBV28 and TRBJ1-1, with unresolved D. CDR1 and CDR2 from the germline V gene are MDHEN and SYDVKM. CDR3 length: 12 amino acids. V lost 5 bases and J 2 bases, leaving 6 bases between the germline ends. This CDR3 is CASSPANTEAFF. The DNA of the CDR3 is TGTGCCAGCAGTCCGGCCAACACTGAAGCTTTCTTT.

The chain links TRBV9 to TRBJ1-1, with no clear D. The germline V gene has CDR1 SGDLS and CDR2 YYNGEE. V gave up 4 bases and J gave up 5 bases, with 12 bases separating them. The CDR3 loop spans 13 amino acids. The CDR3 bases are TGTGCCAGCAGCCCTTCTGGGGTTACTGAAGCTTTCTTT. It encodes CASSPSGVTEAFF.

The CDR3 sequence is CASSLAADNYGYTF. The CDR3 coding sequence is TGTGCCAGCAGCTTAGCCGCCGACAACTATGGCTACACCTTC. This chain joins TRBV7-7 and TRBJ1-2; D call uncertain. V dropped 0 bases and J dropped 2 bases, with 7 bases sitting between them. Looked up from germline, CDR1 is SSHAT and CDR2 is FNYEAQ (reference sequence). The CDR3 sequence is 14 residues long.